This record concerns one T cell receptor (beta chain) sequence. It lacks a known antigen. No qualities accompany the bases; no much larger clone lies one base away. From V the trimming removes 5 bases and from J it removes 4 bases, while the gene matches leave 5 bases of the junction unaccounted for. The CDR3, from cysteine to phenylalanine, totals 14 residues. Left in the record is the CDR3 DNA by itself, 42 bases read in frame from the first base. CDR1 and CDR2, looked up from the germline V gene (reference sequence), are MNHEY and SMNVEV. These data belong to a study of EBV T-cell therapy then PD-1 blockade in nasopharyngeal carcinoma listed by TCRdb under 2021. In light of the paper, this sample's treatment or condition label describes: AdE1-LMPpoly-expanded autologous EBV-specific T-cell therapy followed by anti-PD-1 nivolumab. Genomic DNA was extracted from sorted cells using the Qiagen DNeasy Kit. The immunoSEQ platform was used for deep sequencing of the TCR beta chain. As for how the authors treated the data: The immunoSEQ Analyzer software was used to analyze the repertoire data. TCRdb re-hosts the immuneACCESS table, in-frame sequences only. Its copies lack some clones; in the studies checked, an unresolved V gene accounts for under half of them, and the cause for the rest is not known. V, J and clone size were drawn from that table, and D and trimming were deduced from the DNA. The sample includes approximately 25,000 clones, with 75% to 90% observed a single time. The ten most abundant clones make up more than 25% of the sample.

The source was CD8+ T cells from blood, collected at approximately day 64 from a patient whose treatment included autologous EBV-specific T cells and nivolumab. The chain links TRBV27 with TRBJ2-1, with TRBD1 identical over 7 junction bases. The TCR comes from a middle-aged man with nasopharyngeal carcinoma. The DNA sequence follows: TGTGCCAGCAGTCCCCGGGACAGATACAATGAGCAGTTCTTC. Translated, it gives CASSPRDRYNEQFF.